Below, 13 T cell receptor beta chains from the same sample are listed, as sequenced in a study of T cell responses to AZD1222 COVID-19 vaccine (dated by TCRdb to about 2021). The sample's time point label, in plain terms: about 28 days (+/-7) after the second vaccine dose. The library was built by means of the immunoSEQ multiplex PCR assay. TCRdb stores this immuneACCESS table with in-frame sequences only. Part of the clones is absent; in the studies checked, under half of the shortfall reflects unresolved V genes, and no reason is known for the rest. For this sample there are 60,000 to 85,000 clones; over 75% appear just once. 15% to 20% of the sample rests with the top ten. Here the sequenced sample was peripheral blood, taken 28 days after the second AZD1222 dose. All receptors derive from an adult who received the AZD1222 COVID-19 vaccine.

In this sample, this clone turned up a few times. This sequence joins TRBV11-2 and TRBJ1-2; 8 positions agree with TRBD1. CDR1 and CDR2 from the germline V gene are SGHAT and FQNNGV. There are 13 residues in the CDR3. The V gene end was trimmed by 5 bases and the J gene end by 2 bases; junction bases not matched to a gene: 1. CDR3 DNA: TGTGCCAGCAGCAGGACAGGGAACTATGGCTACACCTTC. This translates into CASSRTGNYGYTF.

The J gene is TRBJ2-1, the V gene TRBV7-2; D could derive from TRBD1 or TRBD2 (6 bases each). V was shortened by 5 bases and J by 7 bases, with 18 bases between the two germline ends. The CDR3 is 15 amino acids. Per the germline V gene, CDR1 is SGHTA and CDR2 is FQGNSA. As DNA, the CDR3 is TGTGCCAGCAGCCTTGAGGGGGGACGTGGAAATGAGCAGTTCTTC. Translated: CASSLEGGRGNEQFF.

This chain joins TRBV4-2 and TRBJ1-1; no clear D gene. The CDR3 is 14 amino acids. V gave up 6 bases and J gave up 4 bases, with 15 bases separating them. From germline, CDR1 is LGHNA and CDR2 YNFKEQ. The DNA of the CDR3 is TGTGCCAGCAGACCATCGAGATATAGCACTGAAGCTTTCTTT. It translates to CASRPSRYSTEAFF.

This chain connects TRBV11-3 to TRBJ2-7; 9 nucleotides match TRBD1. After removal of 3 bases from V and 6 bases from J, the junction contained 6 bases not matched to a gene. In germline, CDR1 is SGHNT, CDR2 YENEEA. The length of the CDR3 is 14 residues. CDR3: CASSLGQGVSEQYF. CDR3 nucleotide sequence: TGTGCCAGCAGCTTGGGACAGGGAGTAAGCGAGCAGTACTTC.

The V and J genes are TRBV29-1 and TRBJ1-2; D gene unclear. The CDR3 runs 11 residues. Trimming took 4 bases from V and 8 from J, leaving 11 bases between them. From germline, CDR1 is SQVTM and CDR2 ANQGSEA. The CDR3 loop reads CSVAEGVGYTF. The CDR3 DNA sequence: TGCAGCGTTGCCGAAGGAGTCGGCTACACCTTC.

The genes are TRBV7-3 and TRBJ2-3; D is unresolved. The germline V and J ends were trimmed by 1 base and 6 bases, with 8 bases remaining between them. The CDR3 has 13 residues. Germline V gives CDR1 SGHTA, CDR2 FQGTGA. The CDR3 here is CASSLRPSDTQYF. The CDR3 nucleotides are TGTGCCAGCAGCTTAAGACCCTCGGATACGCAGTATTTT. The whole variable domain, filled in from reference TRBV7-3 and TRBJ2-3, reads GAGVSQTPSNKVTEKGKYVELRCDPISGHTALYWYRQSLGQGPEFLIYFQGTGAADDSGLPNDRFFAVRPEGSVSTLKIQRTERGDSAVYLCASSLRPSDTQYFGPGTRLTVL.

This clone turned up a few times. The chain uses TRBV2 and TRBJ1-2; TRBD1 might be the D (5 bases). V lost 4 bases and J lost 4, with 16 bases in between. Germline loops: CDR1 SNHLY, CDR2 FYNNEI. The CDR3 covers 15 residues. The CDR3: CASSVFIAGPYGYTF. CDR3 sequence (DNA): TGTGCCAGCAGTGTATTCATTGCGGGGCCCTATGGCTACACCTTC.

The chain recombines TRBV19 with TRBJ1-6; unclear D gene. Germline values: CDR1 LNHDA, CDR2 SQIVND (reference sequence). V lost 3 bases, J lost 8 bases, and 14 bases lay in between. This CDR3 spans 15 amino acids. The CDR3 loop is CASSIFGGSDSPLHF. As DNA, the CDR3 is TGTGCCAGTAGTATTTTTGGAGGTTCAGATTCACCCCTCCACTTT. The whole variable domain, remainder taken from reference TRBV19 and TRBJ1-6, is DGGITQSPKYLFRKEGQNVTLSCEQNLNHDAMYWYRQDPGQGLRLIYYSQIVNDFQKGDIAEGYSVSREKKESFPLTVTSAQKNPTAFYLCASSIFGGSDSPLHFGNGTRLTVT.

V gene TRBV2 combines with J gene TRBJ1-1; no definite D call. V lost 3 bases to trimming and J lost 0 bases, with 14 bases between them. CDR1 SNHLY and CDR2 FYNNEI come from the germline V gene. This CDR3 contains 16 residues. The CDR3 DNA follows: TGTGCCAGCAGTGAGCTAAAATACCTAATGAACACTGAAGCTTTCTTT. It specifies CASSELKYLMNTEAFF.

This sequence joins TRBV5-4 and TRBJ1-1; perhaps TRBD1 as D (6 bases). The CDR3 spans 17 residues. Trimming took 2 bases from V and 1 from J, leaving 18 bases between them. Germline V CDR1 and CDR2: SGHNT, YYREEE (reference sequence). The CDR3: CASSFRLTGPRNTEAFF. CDR3 coding DNA: TGTGCCAGCAGCTTCCGTCTGACAGGCCCCAGGAACACTGAAGCTTTCTTT.

The J gene is TRBJ2-6, the V gene TRBV12-2; the D call of TRBD2 is as the table states it, not checked on the DNA. TRBV12-2 counts as a pseudogene. This CDR3 contains 13 residues. The CDR3 bases are TGTGCAAGCGGGTACTCTGGGGCCAACGTCCTGACTTTC. As protein: CASGYSGANVLTF.

This clone was recorded once. The J gene is TRBJ2-6, the V gene TRBV6-5; a weak D match, TRBD2 (6 bases). This CDR3 has 16 residues. Germline loops: CDR1 MNHEY, CDR2 SVGAGI. The V end lost 2 bases, the J end lost 4 bases, and 12 bases lay between the germline ends. The CDR3 DNA reads TGTGCCAGCAGTTACAACGGAGGGTCAGGGGCCAACGTCCTGACTTTC. Protein sequence: CASSYNGGSGANVLTF.

On this clone itself: One end of the junction does not line up with germline, which may come from a read error. The V call is TRBV2, the J call TRBJ2-2, with 10 bases fitting TRBD1. The CDR3 totals 13 residues. Germline assignment: CDR1 SNHLY and CDR2 FYNNEI. The CDR3 nucleotides read TGTGCCAGCAGTGATCAGCGGACAGGGGGGCTGTTTTTT. Protein sequence: CASSDQRTGGLFF.